One T cell receptor (beta chain) is described in this entry. Germline CDR1 and CDR2: SGHTA and FQGNSA. This CDR3 is built from 15 residues. J lost 7 bases, V lost 5 bases, and 13 bases had no gene match. The data were taken from a study of CD8 T cells in ankylosing spondylitis. From the 5' RACE reads, TCRdb called clonotypes with MiXCR, one entry per CDR3 protein. In the table there are 200,000 to 300,000 distinct CDR3 sequences, more than 20% of which are singletons. Sequenced input: blood, either unsorted or a sorted T cell fraction (not recorded which). The rearrangement joins TRBV7-2 to TRBJ2-5, with TRBD2 matching over 7 bases. This TCR was sampled from a male donor with ankylosing spondylitis or in good health (not recorded which). This CDR3 is CASSPRGLPTGTQYF. In DNA form, the CDR3 reads TGTGCCAGCAGCCCTAGGGGACTACCCACAGGGACCCAGTACTTC.